This entry concerns a single T cell receptor beta chain. Its antigen is not identified. The data originate from a study of identifying expanded T cells in peripheral blood. With 4 bases removed from V and 4 bases from J, the gap between germline ends came to 15 bases. This CDR3 has 15 amino acids. The germline gives CDR1 SGHDT, CDR2 YYEEEE. Sequenced by immunoSEQ multiplex PCR; TCRdb stores in-frame clones only, minus some. The sample gives 84,000 or so clones, around nine tenths of which show up once; roughly 7% is in the top ten. Healthy donors had no documented immune events, such as infections, while sampled. General study results and limits: Over approximately two and four weeks, about 15 and 18 clones changed, versus around 1.2 between replicates. Two-week clone count variance significantly increased as total template count grew.

This clonotype originated in a person between 18 and 75 years old in good health. Source material: blood. V and J are TRBV5-6 and TRBJ1-3; a weak D match, TRBD1 (5 bases). CDR3 loop: CASSTTGGGGNTIYF. In nucleotides, the CDR3 is TGTGCCAGCAGCACCACCGGCGGGGGAGGAAACACCATATATTTT.